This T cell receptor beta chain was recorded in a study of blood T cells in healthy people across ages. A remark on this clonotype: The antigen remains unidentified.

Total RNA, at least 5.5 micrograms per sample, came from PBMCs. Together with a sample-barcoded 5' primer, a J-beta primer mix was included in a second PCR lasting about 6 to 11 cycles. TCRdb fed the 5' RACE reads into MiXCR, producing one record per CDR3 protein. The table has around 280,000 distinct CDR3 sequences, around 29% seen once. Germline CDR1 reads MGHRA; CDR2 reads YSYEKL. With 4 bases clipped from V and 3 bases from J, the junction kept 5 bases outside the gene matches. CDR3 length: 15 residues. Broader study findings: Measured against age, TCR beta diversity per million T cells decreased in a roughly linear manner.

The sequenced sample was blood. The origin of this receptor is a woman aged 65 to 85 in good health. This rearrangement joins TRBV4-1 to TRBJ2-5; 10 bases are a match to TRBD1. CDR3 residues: CASSLRDRGEETQYF. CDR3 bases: TGCGCCAGCAGCCTCCGGGACAGGGGAGAAGAGACCCAGTACTTC.